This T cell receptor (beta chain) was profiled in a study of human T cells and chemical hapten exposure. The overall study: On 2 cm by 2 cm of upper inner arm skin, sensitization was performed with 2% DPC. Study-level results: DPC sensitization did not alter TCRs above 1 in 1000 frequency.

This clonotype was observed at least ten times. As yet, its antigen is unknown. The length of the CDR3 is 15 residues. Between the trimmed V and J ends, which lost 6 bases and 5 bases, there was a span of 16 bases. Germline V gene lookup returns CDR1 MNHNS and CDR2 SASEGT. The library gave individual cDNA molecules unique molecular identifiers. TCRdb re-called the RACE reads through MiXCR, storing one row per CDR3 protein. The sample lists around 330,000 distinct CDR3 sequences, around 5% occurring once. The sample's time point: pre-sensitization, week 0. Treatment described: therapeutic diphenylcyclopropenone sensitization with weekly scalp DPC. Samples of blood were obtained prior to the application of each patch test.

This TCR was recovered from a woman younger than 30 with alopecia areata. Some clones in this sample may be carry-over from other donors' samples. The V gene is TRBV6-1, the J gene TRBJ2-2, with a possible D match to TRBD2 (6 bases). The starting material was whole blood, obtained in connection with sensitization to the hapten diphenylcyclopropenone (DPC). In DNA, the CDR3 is TGTGCCAGCAGCATGGACGGGGGAGGAACCGGGGAGCTGTTTTTT. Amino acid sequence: CASSMDGGGTGELFF.